Sequencing of this T cell receptor (beta chain) was carried out in a study of blood T cells in healthy people across ages. Study-wide points: Naive T cell percentage by flow cytometry tracked strongly with beta diversity.

At least ten counts were recorded for this clonotype. Its antigen is unidentified. Trimming shortened V by 4 bases and J by 8 bases, and 24 bases separated the two germline ends. Germline loops: CDR1 MGHDK, CDR2 SYGVNS. There are 17 residues in the CDR3. A second about 6 to 12 cycle PCR used barcoded and J-beta primers. In TCRdb, the 5' RACE reads were re-called with MiXCR into one record per CDR3 protein. The sample records fewer than 1 million distinct CDR3 sequences, under 45% being singletons. The rearrangement links TRBV25-1 to TRBJ2-1; possibly TRBD1 or TRBD2 for D (5 bases each). The source is a man aged 55 to 70 in good health. Sequencing was done on a sample of blood. The CDR3 reads CASSGYLGDPISHEQFF. The CDR3 DNA follows: TGTGCCAGCAGTGGATACCTGGGGGATCCTATTTCTCATGAGCAGTTCTTC.